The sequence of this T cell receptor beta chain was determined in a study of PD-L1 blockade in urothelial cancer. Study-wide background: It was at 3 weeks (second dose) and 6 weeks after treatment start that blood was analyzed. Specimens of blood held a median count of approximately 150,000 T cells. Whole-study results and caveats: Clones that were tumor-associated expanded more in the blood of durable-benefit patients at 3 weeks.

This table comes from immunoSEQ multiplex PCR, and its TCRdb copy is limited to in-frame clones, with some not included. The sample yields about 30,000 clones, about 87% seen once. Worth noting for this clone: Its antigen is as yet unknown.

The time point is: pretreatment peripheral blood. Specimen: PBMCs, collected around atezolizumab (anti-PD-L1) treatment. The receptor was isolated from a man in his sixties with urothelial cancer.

CDR3: CASSLSDGLAGITYNEQFF. In nucleotides, the CDR3 is TGTGCCAGCAGTTTATCCGATGGTCTAGCGGGAATCACCTACAATGAGCAGTTCTTC. The chain carries TRBV27 and TRBJ2-1; TRBD2 aligns across 9 bases. The CDR3 is made up of 19 amino acids. V was pared by 0 bases and J by 2 bases, with 11 bases of the junction left unmatched. Germline assignment: CDR1 MNHEY and CDR2 SMNVEV (reference sequence).